This is a list of T cell receptor beta chains from one sample in a study of T cell responses to AZD1222 COVID-19 vaccine. The table came from immunoSEQ multiplex PCR; TCRdb's copy has only in-frame clones and leaves some out. Of about 110,000 clones listed, about nine tenths are singletons. This specimen consisted of peripheral blood, obtained on day 0 of AZD1222 vaccination. The receptors stem from an adult in good health. The CDR3 runs from the conserved cysteine through the conserved F or W. The D gene is left open where the match is weak. Clone size appears in some rows only: once, few, many, or a class for an expanded clone.

abundance	v_gene	j_gene	d_gene	CDR3nt	CDR3aa
NA	TRBV18	TRBJ1-1	TRBD1	TGTGCCAGCTCAAGACAGGGTAAAGGCACTGAAGCTTTCTTT	CASSRQGKGTEAFF
NA	TRBV4-3	TRBJ2-1	TRBD2	TGCGCCAGCAGCCCAGATGTAGGACTAGCGGGGGGGCCAGGCTACAATGAGCAGTTCTTC	CASSPDVGLAGGPGYNEQFF
NA	TRBV4-2	TRBJ2-1	NA	TGTGCCAGCAGCCAAGAAGGTCACTTGTACGGGGCACGGTTCTTC	CASSQEGHLYGARFF
NA	TRBV30	TRBJ2-7	NA	TGTGCCTGGAGTGAAAACCTGCAGAGTGGGGAGCAGTACTTC	CAWSENLQSGEQYF
NA	TRBV3-1/TRBV3-2	TRBJ2-5	NA	TGTGCCAGCAGCCAAGTCCGACAGACAAACCAAGAGACCCAGTACTTC	CASSQVRQTNQETQYF
few	TRBV30	TRBJ1-2	NA	TGTGCCTGGAGCGAGGGGGACCTTCTCTATGGCTACACCTTC	CAWSEGDLLYGYTF
NA	TRBV3-1/TRBV3-2	TRBJ2-1	TRBD1	TGTGCCAGCAGCCCGAAAGCCCCCCGGGACAGGGGAAACAATGAGCAGTTCTTC	CASSPKAPRDRGNNEQFF
NA	TRBV7-9	TRBJ2-3	TRBD2	TGTGCCAGCAGCCGGACTAGCGGGGGGGGTACAGATACGCAGTATTTT	CASSRTSGGGTDTQYF
NA	TRBV7-6	TRBJ2-7	NA	TGTGCCAGCAGCTTACAGGGGAGGGCCCATCACTTC	CASSLQGRAHHF
once	TRBV4-2	TRBJ2-7	NA	TGTGCCAGCAGCCAAGGAGAGCGTTTGGGAAACGAGCAGTACTTC	CASSQGERLGNEQYF
NA	TRBV18	TRBJ1-4	NA	TGTGCCAGCTCACCCGGGACCTCTAATGAAAAACTGTTTTTT	CASSPGTSNEKLFF
NA	TRBV12-1	TRBJ2-3	NA	TGTGCCAGCAGCTTGGCAGGAACAGCCACAGATACGCAGTATTTT	CASSLAGTATDTQYF
NA	TRBV6-2/TRBV6-3	TRBJ1-1	TRBD1	TGTGCCAGCAGCAACCCCGACAGGGGACCAGTTTTGCATACTGAAGCTTTCTTT	CASSNPDRGPVLHTEAFF
NA	TRBV21-1	TRBJ2-2	NA	TGTGCCAGCAGCATCCCGGGGAAAGGGAACACCGGGGAGCTGTTTTTT	CASSIPGKGNTGELFF